The entry below describes one TCR beta chain. Its specificity is unknown. Germline CDR1 is MNHEY and CDR2 is SVGAGI. The CDR3 consists of 14 residues. V was cut by 6 bases and J by 0 bases, with 9 bases left in between. Method: immunoSEQ multiplex PCR; TCRdb's copy keeps in-frame clones and lacks some. This sample has approximately 58,000 clones, with more than 85% found just once. The sample belongs to a study of OX40 agonist ivuxolimab in advanced cancers. Study in general: Every patient in dose escalation had hepatocellular carcinoma, melanoma, renal cell or head and neck cancer. Partial responses occurred in three patients (one hepatocellular carcinoma, two cutaneous melanoma).

Study-wide results and limits: On average, a greater number of expanded clones characterised CD8+ T cells relative to CD4+. Part of the nonresponder group also had normalized T-cell clonal expansion that was low.

This clonotype was obtained from an adult with an advanced solid tumor such as melanoma, head and neck, liver or kidney cancer. The chain recombines TRBV6-5 with TRBJ2-4; no clear D gene. The sample consisted of CD4+ or CD8+ T cells sorted from blood, taken in a trial of the OX40 agonist ivuxolimab. CDR3 sequence: CASSLTIAKNIQYF. For the CDR3, the DNA is TGTGCCAGCAGCTTAACTATAGCCAAAAACATTCAGTACTTC.